One TCR beta chain is described in this entry. The clone's antigen remains unknown. No base qualities exist here, and no much larger clone lies one base off it. To prepare the library, RT-PCR was applied. TCRdb shows the sequencer as Illumina HiSeq 2500. Using fastp at Q25 and MiXCR, TCRdb reprocessed the public reads and kept productive beta chains. CDR3 protein duplicates are merged, each entry listing the most common genes and DNA. The sample yields roughly 700,000 distinct CDR3 sequences; approximately 14% were counted once. Of the sample, approximately 10% falls within the top ten clones. The CDR3 has 15 amino acids, counting the end cysteine and phenylalanine. The read is trimmed to its CDR3 DNA, 45 bases read in frame from base 1. The data were taken from a study of response to subunit inactivated influenza vaccine (dated by TCRdb to about 2018). Looking at the study overall: Deep quantitative profiling of the T cell receptor repertoire was used in the study to follow responses to a trivalent subunit inactivated influenza vaccine.

Summary of the overall study and its limitations: According to the authors, only a limited number of new T cells may be recruited by each seasonal influenza vaccination.

The rearranged segments are TRBV21-1 and TRBJ1-3; TRBD1 is taken as the D call from the table, unchecked against the DNA. TRBV21-1 counts as a pseudogene. The input for sequencing was PBMCs from blood, taken 12 days after vaccination. The TCR comes from a man aged 45 to 65 who received an inactivated influenza vaccine. Donor details come from another sample of the same person, matched by shared clones. The CDR3 reads as follows: CASSNRGGTGNTIYF. The DNA sequence is as follows: TGTGCCAGCAGCAACAGAGGGGGGACTGGAAACACCATATATTTT.